These T cell receptor beta chains were read from a single sample in a study of control samples from healthy donors and cancer patients. TCRdb's table, derived via immunoSEQ multiplex PCR, lists solely in-frame clones and lacks some. The sample consists of 95,000 to 150,000 clones, roughly 84% of them appearing once. Specimen: blood. These receptors all stem from a man younger than 35 in good health. CDR3s include the opening cysteine and the closing phenylalanine or tryptophan. Fields, in order: CDR3 protein, CDR3 DNA, clone size, J gene, D gene, V gene. The D gene is left open where the match is weak. Not all rows give a size; the values are once, few, many and, for expanded clones, a class.

CASSVSTSQNTGELFF,TGTGCCAGCAGCGTAAGCACTAGTCAGAACACCGGGGAGCTGTTTTTT,-,TRBJ2-2,-,TRBV9
CASSVVGGSYEQYF,TGTGCCAGCAGCGTAGTCGGCGGCTCCTACGAGCAGTACTTC,-,TRBJ2-7,-,TRBV9
CASGRWEQFF,TGTGCCAGCGGGAGATGGGAGCAGTTCTTC,once,TRBJ2-1,-,TRBV6-5
CASGPSPTAGVTDTQYF,TGTGCTAGTGGTCCATCCCCGACGGCGGGAGTGACTGATACGCAGTATTTT,-,TRBJ2-3,TRBD2,TRBV12-5
CASSPRGTSGRYEQYF,TGTGCCAGCAGTCCCCGGGGGACTAGCGGGAGATACGAGCAGTACTTC,-,TRBJ2-7,TRBD2,TRBV28
CAWSERIRGQSEAFF,TGTGCCTGGAGTGAACGCATTCGAGGACAGTCAGAAGCTTTCTTT,once,TRBJ1-1,-,TRBV30
CASSTRQGAIGANVLTF,TGTGCCAGCAGCACCCGACAGGGGGCTATTGGGGCCAACGTCCTGACTTTC,-,TRBJ2-6,TRBD1,TRBV7-9
CASSYPGLEVHF,TGTGCCAGCAGTTACCCAGGGTTAGAGGTACATTTT,few,TRBJ1-5,-,TRBV6-2/TRBV6-3
CASSSGDSGTGELFF,TGTGCCAGCAGCTCGGGGGACAGTGGGACCGGGGAGCTGTTTTTT,-,TRBJ2-2,-,TRBV7-3
CASSVLAGFYNEQFF,TGTGCCAGCAGTGTACTAGCGGGTTTCTACAATGAGCAGTTCTTC,-,TRBJ2-1,TRBD2,TRBV2
CSVGQGGAYNEQFF,TGCAGCGTTGGACAGGGGGGCGCCTACAATGAGCAGTTCTTC,-,TRBJ2-1,TRBD1,TRBV29-1
CASRAVGTSGYNEQFF,TGTGCCAGTAGGGCTGTTGGGACTAGCGGATACAATGAGCAGTTCTTC,-,TRBJ2-1,TRBD2,TRBV19
CASTRGQAYEQYF,TGTGCCAGCACCCGGGGACAGGCCTACGAGCAGTACTTC,-,TRBJ2-7,TRBD1,TRBV6-5
CASSFSYEQYF,TGTGCCAGCAGTTTCTCCTACGAGCAGTACTTC,-,TRBJ2-7,-,TRBV12-3/TRBV12-4
CASSQGKKGTEAFF,TGCGCCAGCAGTCAGGGCAAAAAAGGCACTGAAGCTTTCTTT,-,TRBJ1-1,-,TRBV10-1
CASSSGTNYGYTF,TGTGCCAGCAGTTCCGGTACTAACTATGGCTACACCTTC,once,TRBJ1-2,-,TRBV6-6
CASSQIHAVRDTQYF,TGTGCCAGCAGCCAAATCCATGCCGTTCGAGATACGCAGTATTTT,-,TRBJ2-3,-,TRBV3-1/TRBV3-2
CASSLGLAAYEQYF,TGTGCCAGCAGCTTAGGACTAGCGGCCTACGAGCAGTACTTC,-,TRBJ2-7,TRBD2,TRBV11-2
CASSFRDRADTEAFF,TGTGCCAGCAGCTTTAGGGACAGGGCGGACACTGAAGCTTTCTTT,-,TRBJ1-1,TRBD1,TRBV5-4
CASSFDRQGNGGYTF,TGTGCCAGCAGCTTCGACCGACAGGGGAACGGCGGCTACACCTTC,-,TRBJ1-2,TRBD1,TRBV5-4
CAWNGNTGELFF,TGTGCCTGGAATGGGAACACCGGGGAGCTGTTTTTT,-,TRBJ2-2,-,TRBV30
CASSPQPFTARENTEAFF,TGTGCCAGCAGTCCACAGCCTTTCACAGCGAGGGAGAACACTGAAGCTTTCTTT,-,TRBJ1-1,-,TRBV14
CASSRDRGTGNTGELFF,TGTGCCAGCTCACGGGACAGGGGAACGGGGAACACCGGGGAGCTGTTTTTT,-,TRBJ2-2,TRBD1,TRBV18
CASSQAGYYEQYF,TGTGCCAGCAGCCAGGCTGGGTACTACGAGCAGTACTTC,-,TRBJ2-7,-,TRBV14
CAWSQPSTEAFF,TGTGCCTGGAGTCAGCCCAGCACTGAAGCTTTCTTT,-,TRBJ1-1,-,TRBV30
CASSLFWGPGQGALNTEAFF,TGCGCCAGCAGCCTATTCTGGGGCCCGGGACAGGGGGCACTGAACACTGAAGCTTTCTTT,-,TRBJ1-1,TRBD1,TRBV4-1
CASSLYTSGAYEQYF,TGTGCCAGCAGTTTATATACTAGCGGGGCCTACGAGCAGTACTTC,-,TRBJ2-7,TRBD2,TRBV28
CASSVGTGMNTEAFF,TGTGCCAGCAGCGTAGGAACAGGGATGAACACTGAAGCTTTCTTT,-,TRBJ1-1,-,TRBV9
CASSIDSLGSPLHF,TGTGCCAGCAGCATAGACAGTTTGGGTTCACCCCTCCACTTT,-,TRBJ1-6,-,TRBV3-1/TRBV3-2
CASSPVGLAGGTGELFF,TGTGCCAGCTCACCCGTCGGACTAGCGGGAGGTACCGGGGAGCTGTTTTTT,-,TRBJ2-2,TRBD2,TRBV18